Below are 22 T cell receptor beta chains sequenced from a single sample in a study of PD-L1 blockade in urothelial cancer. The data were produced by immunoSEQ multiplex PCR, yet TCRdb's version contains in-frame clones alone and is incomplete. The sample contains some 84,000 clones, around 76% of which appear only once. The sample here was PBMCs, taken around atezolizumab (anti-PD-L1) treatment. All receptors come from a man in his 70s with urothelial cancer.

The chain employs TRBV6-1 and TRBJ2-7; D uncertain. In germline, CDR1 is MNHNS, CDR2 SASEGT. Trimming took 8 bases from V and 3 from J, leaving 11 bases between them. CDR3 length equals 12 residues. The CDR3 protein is CASGPMVYEQYF. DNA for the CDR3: TGTGCCAGCGGCCCAATGGTCTACGAGCAGTACTTC.

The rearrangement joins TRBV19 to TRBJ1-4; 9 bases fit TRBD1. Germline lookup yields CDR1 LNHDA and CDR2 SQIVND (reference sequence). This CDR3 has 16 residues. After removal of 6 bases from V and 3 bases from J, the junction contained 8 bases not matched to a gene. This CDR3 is CASRKTGGLPNEKLFF. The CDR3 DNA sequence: TGTGCCAGTAGGAAAACAGGGGGCTTACCTAATGAAAAACTGTTTTTT.

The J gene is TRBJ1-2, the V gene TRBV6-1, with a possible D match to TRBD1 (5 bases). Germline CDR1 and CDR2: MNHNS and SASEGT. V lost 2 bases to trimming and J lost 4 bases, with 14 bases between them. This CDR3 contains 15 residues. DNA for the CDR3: TGTGCCAGCAGTGAACCGTCAGGGATAGCCTATGGCTACACCTTC. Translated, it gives CASSEPSGIAYGYTF.

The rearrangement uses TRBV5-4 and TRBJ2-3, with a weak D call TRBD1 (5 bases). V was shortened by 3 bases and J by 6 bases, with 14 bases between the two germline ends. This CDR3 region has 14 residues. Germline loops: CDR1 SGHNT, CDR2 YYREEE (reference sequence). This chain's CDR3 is CASSSRSSGDTQYF. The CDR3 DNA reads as TGTGCCAGCAGCTCCAGATCATCAGGGGATACGCAGTATTTT.

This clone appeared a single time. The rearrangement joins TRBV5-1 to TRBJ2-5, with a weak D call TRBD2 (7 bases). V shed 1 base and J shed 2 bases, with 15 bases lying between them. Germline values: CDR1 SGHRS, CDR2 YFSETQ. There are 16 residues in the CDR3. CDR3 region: CASSLRVGGPQETQYF. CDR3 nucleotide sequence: TGCGCCAGCAGCTTGAGGGTGGGGGGGCCTCAAGAGACCCAGTACTTC. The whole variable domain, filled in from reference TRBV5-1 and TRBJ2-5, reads KAGVTQTPRYLIKTRGQQVTLSCSPISGHRSVSWYQQTPGQGLQFLFEYFSETQRNKGNFPGRFSGRQFSNSRSEMNVSTLELGDSALYLCASSLRVGGPQETQYFGPGTRLLVL.

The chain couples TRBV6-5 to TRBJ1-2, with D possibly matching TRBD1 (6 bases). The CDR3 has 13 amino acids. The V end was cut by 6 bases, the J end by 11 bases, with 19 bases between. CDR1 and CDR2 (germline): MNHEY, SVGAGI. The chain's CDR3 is CASSHTGMGGYTF. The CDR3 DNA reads TGTGCCAGCAGCCATACAGGGATGGGTGGGTACACCTTC.

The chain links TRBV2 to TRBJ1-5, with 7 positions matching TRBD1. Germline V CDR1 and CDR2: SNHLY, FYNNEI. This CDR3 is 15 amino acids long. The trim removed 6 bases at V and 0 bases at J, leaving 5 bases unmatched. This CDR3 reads CASSGTEYSNQPQHF. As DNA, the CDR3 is TGTGCCAGCAGCGGGACAGAATATAGCAATCAGCCCCAGCATTTT.

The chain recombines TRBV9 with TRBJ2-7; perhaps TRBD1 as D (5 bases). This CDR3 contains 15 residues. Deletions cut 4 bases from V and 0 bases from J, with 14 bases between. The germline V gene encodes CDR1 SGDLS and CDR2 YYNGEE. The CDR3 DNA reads TGTGCCAGCAGCTCCCAGGGCGATAGCTCCTACGAGCAGTACTTC. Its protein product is CASSSQGDSSYEQYF.

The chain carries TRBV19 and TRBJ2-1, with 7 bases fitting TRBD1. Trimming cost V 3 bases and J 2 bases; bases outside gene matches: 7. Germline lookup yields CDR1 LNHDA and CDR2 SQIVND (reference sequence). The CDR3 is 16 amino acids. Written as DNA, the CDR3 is TGTGCCAGTAGTATCGACAGGGAAACGACCTACAATGAGCAGTTCTTC. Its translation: CASSIDRETTYNEQFF.

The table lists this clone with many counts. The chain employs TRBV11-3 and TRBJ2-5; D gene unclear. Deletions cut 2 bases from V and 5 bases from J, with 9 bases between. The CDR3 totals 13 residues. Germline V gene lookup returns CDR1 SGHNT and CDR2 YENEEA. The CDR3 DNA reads TGTGCCAGCAGCTTAACTGGTCTGGAGACCCAGTACTTC. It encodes CASSLTGLETQYF.

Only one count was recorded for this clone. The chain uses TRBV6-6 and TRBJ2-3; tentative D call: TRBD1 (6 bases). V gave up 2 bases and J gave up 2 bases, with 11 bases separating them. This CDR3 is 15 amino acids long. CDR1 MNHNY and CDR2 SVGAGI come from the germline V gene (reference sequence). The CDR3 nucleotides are TGTGCCAGCAGTTACGGACAGATCCTCACAGATACGCAGTATTTT. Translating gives CASSYGQILTDTQYF.

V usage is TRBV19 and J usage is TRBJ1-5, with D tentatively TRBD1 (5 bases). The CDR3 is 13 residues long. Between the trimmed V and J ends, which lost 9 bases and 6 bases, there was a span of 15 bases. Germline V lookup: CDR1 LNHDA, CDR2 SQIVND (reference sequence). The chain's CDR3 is CASGRGAGQPQHF. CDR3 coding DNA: TGTGCCAGCGGGAGGGGCGCGGGTCAGCCCCAGCATTTT.

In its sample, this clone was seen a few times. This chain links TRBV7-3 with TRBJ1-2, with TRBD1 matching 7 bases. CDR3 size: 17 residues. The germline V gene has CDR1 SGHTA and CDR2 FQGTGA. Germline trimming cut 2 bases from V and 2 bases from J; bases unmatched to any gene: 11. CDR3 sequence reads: CASSLAAKQGQNYGYTF. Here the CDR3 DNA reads TGTGCCAGCAGCTTAGCAGCAAAACAGGGGCAGAACTATGGCTACACCTTC.

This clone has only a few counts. The CDR3 here is CASSPMASGRGEQYF. The CDR3 DNA reads as TGTGCCAGCAGCCCTATGGCTAGCGGGAGGGGTGAGCAGTACTTC. The V call is TRBV7-2, the J call TRBJ2-7; TRBD2 matches 12 bases. V lost 5 bases to trimming and J lost 7 bases; unmatched junction nucleotides: 9. Germline lookup yields CDR1 SGHTA and CDR2 FQGNSA. The CDR3 length is 15 residues. The whole variable domain, remainder taken from reference TRBV7-2 and TRBJ2-7, is GAGVSQSPSNKVTEKGKDVELRCDPISGHTALYWYRQSLGQGLEFLIYFQGNSAPDKSGLPSDRFSAERTGGSVSTLTIQRTQQEDSAVYLCASSPMASGRGEQYFGPGTRLTVT.

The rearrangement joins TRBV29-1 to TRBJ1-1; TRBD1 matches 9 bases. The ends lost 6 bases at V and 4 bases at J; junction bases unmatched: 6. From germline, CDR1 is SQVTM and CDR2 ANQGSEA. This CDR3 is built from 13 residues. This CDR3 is CSVATGGGTEAFF. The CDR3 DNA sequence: TGCAGCGTCGCGACAGGGGGAGGCACTGAAGCTTTCTTT.

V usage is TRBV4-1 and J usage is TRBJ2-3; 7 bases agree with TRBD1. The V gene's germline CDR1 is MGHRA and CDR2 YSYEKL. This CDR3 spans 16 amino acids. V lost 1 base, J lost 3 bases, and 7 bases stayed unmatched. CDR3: CASSQVSGGETDTQYF. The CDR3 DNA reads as TGCGCCAGCAGCCAAGTATCAGGGGGTGAAACAGATACGCAGTATTTT.

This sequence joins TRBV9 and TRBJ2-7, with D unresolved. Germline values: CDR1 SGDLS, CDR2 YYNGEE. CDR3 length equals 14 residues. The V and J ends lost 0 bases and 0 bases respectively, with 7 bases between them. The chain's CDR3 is CASSVEQSSYEQYF. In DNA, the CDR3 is TGTGCCAGCAGCGTAGAACAAAGCTCCTACGAGCAGTACTTC.

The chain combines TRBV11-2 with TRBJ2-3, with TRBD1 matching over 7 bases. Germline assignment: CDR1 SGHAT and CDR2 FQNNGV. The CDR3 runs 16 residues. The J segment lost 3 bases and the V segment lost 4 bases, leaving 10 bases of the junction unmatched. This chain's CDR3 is CASSSLQGKGTDTQYF. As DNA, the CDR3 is TGTGCCAGCAGCTCATTACAGGGGAAGGGGACAGATACGCAGTATTTT.

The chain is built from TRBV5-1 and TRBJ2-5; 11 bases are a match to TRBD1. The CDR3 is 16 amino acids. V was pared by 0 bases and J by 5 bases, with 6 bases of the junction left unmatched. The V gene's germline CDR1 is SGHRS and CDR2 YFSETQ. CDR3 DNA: TGCGCCAGCAGCTTGGGGACAGGGGGCTTCGTGGAGACCCAGTACTTC. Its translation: CASSLGTGGFVETQYF.

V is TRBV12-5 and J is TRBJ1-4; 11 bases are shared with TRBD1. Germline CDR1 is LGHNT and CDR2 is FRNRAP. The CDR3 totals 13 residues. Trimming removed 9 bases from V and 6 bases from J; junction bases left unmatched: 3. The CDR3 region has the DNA TGTGCTAGCCGGGACAGGGGGGATGAAAAACTGTTTTTT. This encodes CASRDRGDEKLFF.

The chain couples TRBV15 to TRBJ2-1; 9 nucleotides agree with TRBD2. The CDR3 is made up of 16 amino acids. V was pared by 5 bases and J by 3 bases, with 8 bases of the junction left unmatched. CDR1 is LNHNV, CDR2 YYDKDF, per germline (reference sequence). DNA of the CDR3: TGTGCCACCAGCCAAGGGCGGGAGGGCCGCTACAATGAGCAGTTCTTC. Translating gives CATSQGREGRYNEQFF.

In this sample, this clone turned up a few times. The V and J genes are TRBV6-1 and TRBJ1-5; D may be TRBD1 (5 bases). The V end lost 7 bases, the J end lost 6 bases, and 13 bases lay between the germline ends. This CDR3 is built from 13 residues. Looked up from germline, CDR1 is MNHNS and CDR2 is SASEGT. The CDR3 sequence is CASTGGGSQPQHF. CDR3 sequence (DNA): TGTGCCAGCACGGGGGGTGGAAGTCAGCCCCAGCATTTT.